Shown below are 20 T cell receptor beta chains from a single sample sequenced in a study of response to subunit inactivated influenza vaccine. TCRdb called the RT-PCR reads again in MiXCR, with one record for every CDR3 protein. The repertoire holds about 700,000 distinct CDR3 sequences, with 12% to 15% as singletons. Sequenced material: PBMCs from blood, taken about 14 days before vaccination. The receptors were gathered from a middle-aged man who received an inactivated influenza vaccine.

This clonotype was observed a few times. The chain employs TRBV12-3 or TRBV12-4 and TRBJ1-1; D is ambiguous. The ends were cut back, 0 bases at V and 1 base at J, with 9 bases in the middle. This CDR3 is 15 amino acids long. This CDR3 is CASSLALTGNTEAFF. DNA for the CDR3: TGTGCCAGCAGTTTAGCGCTAACGGGGAACACTGAAGCTTTCTTT.

The rearrangement uses TRBV6-1 and TRBJ2-5; 8 bases agree with TRBD2. The ends lost 6 bases at V and 3 bases at J; junction bases unmatched: 6. Germline-derived CDR1 and CDR2 are MNHNS and SASEGT. The CDR3 is made up of 14 amino acids. CDR3 DNA sequence: TGTGCCAGCAGAGACCATAGCGGGGAAGAGACCCAGTACTTC. This gives the protein CASRDHSGEETQYF.

The CDR3 loop reads CASSLGGSGSTYEQFF. In DNA, the CDR3 is TGTGCCAGCAGCTTGGGGGGGAGCGGGAGTACCTATGAGCAGTTCTTC. This chain uses TRBV5-4 with TRBJ2-1; 8 positions agree with TRBD2. The CDR3 runs 16 residues. The J segment lost 8 bases and the V segment lost 0 bases, leaving 10 bases of the junction unmatched. Germline V lookup: CDR1 SGHNT, CDR2 YYREEE (reference sequence).

The V call is TRBV12-3 or TRBV12-4, the J call TRBJ1-4; D not resolved. The CDR3 has 14 residues. V was trimmed by 3 bases and J by 6 bases, leaving 11 bases between them. The CDR3 DNA follows: TGTGCCAGCAGTTTTGCGGGAGAGGATGAAAAACTGTTTTTT. Amino acid sequence: CASSFAGEDEKLFF.

There are a few counts of this clonotype. The genes are TRBV6-1 and TRBJ2-2, with D possibly TRBD1 on 5 matching bases. Germline CDR1 MNHNS, CDR2 SASEGT. The V end was cut by 6 bases, the J end by 2 bases, with 16 bases between. This CDR3 contains 16 residues. The CDR3 sequence is CASRQLGATNTGELFF. In DNA form, the CDR3 reads TGTGCCAGCAGGCAGCTTGGGGCTACAAACACCGGGGAGCTGTTTTTT.

The V call is TRBV4-3, the J call TRBJ2-3; TRBD2 agrees at 12 bases. Unmatched junction bases numbered 10, after V lost 0 bases and J lost 3 bases. This CDR3 spans 19 amino acids. Germline CDR1 reads LGHNA; CDR2 reads YSLEER. This CDR3 is CASSQDGLAGGPRTDTQYF. The CDR3 DNA sequence: TGCGCCAGCAGCCAAGATGGCCTAGCGGGAGGGCCGAGGACAGATACGCAGTATTTT.

In this sample, this clonotype turned up a few times. V and J are TRBV12-3 or TRBV12-4 and TRBJ1-2; D is possibly TRBD1 (6 bases). V was trimmed by 5 bases and J by 5 bases, leaving 24 bases between them. This CDR3 spans 17 amino acids. CDR3 coding DNA: TGTGCCAGCAGTGGGGACATCTCTCAAATCAGGCGGTATGGCTACACCTTC. The encoded protein is CASSGDISQIRRYGYTF.

Regarding this clonotype: Compared with germline, one end of the junction differs, possibly owing to a read error. This CDR3 reads CASSGTAGDTLYF. The CDR3 bases are TGTGCCAGCAGCGGTACCGCGGGGGATACGCTGTATTTT. This chain connects TRBV9 to TRBJ2-3; TRBD2 aligns across 7 bases. The CDR3 has 13 residues. Germline-derived CDR1 and CDR2 are SGDLS and YYNGEE.

This clonotype was recorded many times. The V gene is TRBV7-8, the J gene TRBJ1-2; perhaps TRBD1 as D (6 bases). This CDR3 region has 14 residues. V gave up 5 bases and J gave up 4 bases, with 14 bases separating them. CDR1 is SGHVS and CDR2 is FQNEAQ in the germline V gene. This chain's CDR3 is CASSPGGAGYGYTF. The CDR3 DNA reads TGTGCCAGCAGCCCTGGGGGCGCGGGCTATGGCTACACCTTC. Full variable domain (outside the CDR3, taken from reference TRBV7-8 and TRBJ1-2): GAGVSQSPRYKVAKRGQDVALRCDPISGHVSLFWYQQALGQGPEFLTYFQNEAQLDKSGLPSDRFFAERPEGSVSTLKIQRTQQEDSAVYLCASSPGGAGYGYTFGSGTRLTVV.

This clonotype was counted ten times or more. This chain uses TRBV6-5 with TRBJ2-7; 11 nucleotides align to TRBD1. The CDR3 has 14 amino acids. CDR1 MNHEY and CDR2 SVGAGI come from the germline V gene. Trimming removed 2 bases from V and 6 bases from J; junction bases left unmatched: 3. CDR3 coding DNA: TGTGCCAGCAGTTACGGGACAGGGGGAGTCGAGCAGTACTTC. Encoded protein: CASSYGTGGVEQYF.

V and J are TRBV28 and TRBJ2-2; TRBD2 agrees at 7 bases. Unmatched junction bases numbered 10, after V lost 3 bases and J lost 6 bases. Germline CDR1 MDHEN, CDR2 SYDVKM. This CDR3 has 16 residues. CDR3: CASSFPPQLAPGELFF. The CDR3 DNA reads as TGTGCCAGCAGTTTTCCCCCACAACTAGCGCCCGGGGAGCTGTTTTTT.

This clonotype has just a few counts. The chain employs TRBV20-1 and TRBJ2-7; 10 nucleotides agree with TRBD2. CDR3 size: 14 residues. Germline CDR1 reads DFQATT; CDR2 reads SNEGSKA (reference sequence). J gave up 2 bases and V 7 bases, and 8 bases lay outside the gene matches. CDR3 nucleotide sequence: TGCAGTGAAGCTAGCGGGGGAAATCCCTACGAGCAGTACTTC. Translating it yields CSEASGGNPYEQYF.

The rearrangement links TRBV20-1 to TRBJ1-5, with a tentative D call TRBD1 (5 bases). Germline assignment: CDR1 DFQATT and CDR2 SNEGSKA (reference sequence). Trimming left V 0 bases short and J 0 bases short, with 18 bases between. The CDR3 is made up of 18 amino acids. The CDR3 loop reads CSARDRQGSGYSNQPQHF. The CDR3 DNA reads as TGCAGTGCTAGAGATAGGCAGGGCTCTGGTTATAGCAATCAGCCCCAGCATTTT.

The J gene is TRBJ2-3, the V gene TRBV2, with a tentative D call TRBD1 (6 bases). The germline CDR1 and CDR2 sequences are SNHLY and FYNNEI. Between the trimmed V and J ends, which lost 8 bases and 0 bases, there was a span of 18 bases. This CDR3 region has 16 residues. In DNA form, the CDR3 reads TGTGCCAGCCCTTTCCCGGACAGTACTAGCACAGATACGCAGTATTTT. Translating gives CASPFPDSTSTDTQYF.

This clonotype occurred many times. V and J are TRBV12-3 or TRBV12-4 and TRBJ2-7, with D possibly TRBD1 on 6 matching bases. The CDR3 loop spans 13 amino acids. V was shortened by 3 bases and J by 2 bases, with 8 bases between the two germline ends. Written as DNA, the CDR3 is TGTGCCAGCAGTTTCGACAGGACCTACGAGCAGTACTTC. This sequence encodes CASSFDRTYEQYF.

This clonotype was counted many times. This chain links TRBV20-1 with TRBJ2-7, with a possible D match to TRBD1 (5 bases). V lost 2 bases and J lost 4, with 18 bases in between. This CDR3 is 15 amino acids long. CDR1 is DFQATT, CDR2 SNEGSKA, per germline (reference sequence). CDR3 loop: CSARPPKTPGYEQYF. The CDR3 DNA sequence: TGCAGTGCTAGACCCCCGAAGACGCCAGGGTACGAGCAGTACTTC.

V and J are TRBV7-6 and TRBJ2-1; TRBD2 matches at 9 bases. The length of the CDR3 is 15 residues. After removal of 5 bases from V and 5 bases from J, the junction contained 7 bases not matched to a gene. Germline CDR1 and CDR2: SGHVS and FNYEAQ. The CDR3 protein is CASSVGLARNNEQFF. The CDR3 region has the DNA TGTGCCAGCAGCGTCGGACTAGCGAGAAACAATGAGCAGTTCTTC.

V is TRBV28 and J is TRBJ2-1; perhaps TRBD1 as D (6 bases). V was trimmed by 7 bases and J by 4 bases, leaving 11 bases between them. CDR3 size: 13 residues. The germline V gene has CDR1 MDHEN and CDR2 SYDVKM. The CDR3 spells CASKAQGYNEQFF. In DNA form, the CDR3 reads TGTGCCAGCAAAGCCCAGGGGTACAATGAGCAGTTCTTC.

The V and J genes are TRBV3-1 and TRBJ2-5; D might be TRBD1 (6 bases). Trimming removed 6 bases from V and 4 bases from J, with 18 bases in between. The germline gives CDR1 LGHDT, CDR2 YNNKEL (reference sequence). The CDR3 has 15 residues. The DNA of the CDR3 is TGTGCCAGCAGAACCGGGACACAACTTAGAGAGACCCAGTACTTC. Amino acid sequence: CASRTGTQLRETQYF.

There are many counts of this clonotype. J is TRBJ1-6 and V is TRBV12-3 or TRBV12-4; 7 bases are shared with TRBD1. V dropped 4 bases and J dropped 6; count of bases not matched to a gene: 3. The CDR3 length is 14 residues. The CDR3 here is CASSWSGGNSPLHF. The CDR3 DNA reads TGTGCCAGCAGTTGGTCAGGGGGTAATTCACCCCTCCACTTT.